Below are 20 T cell receptor beta chains sequenced from a single sample in a study of T cells after somatic rescue of genetic block. Assay: immunoSEQ multiplex PCR; the TCRdb copy retains only in-frame clones and omits some. The repertoire holds 14,000 to 15,000 clones, with over 70% as singletons. Sequenced input: peripheral blood mononuclear cells (PBMCs). All receptors derive from a boy between 10 and 17 years old.

Only a few counts were recorded for this clone. The CDR3 loop reads CASSESRDKRGTDTQYF. In nucleotides, the CDR3 is TGTGCCAGCAGTGAATCCCGGGACAAGAGGGGCACAGATACGCAGTATTTT. This rearrangement joins TRBV25-1 to TRBJ2-3, with D tentatively TRBD1 (6 bases). Trimming took off 1 base at V and 1 base at J, with 15 bases between the two ends. The CDR3 covers 17 residues. Germline lookup yields CDR1 MGHDK and CDR2 SYGVNS.

The V and J genes are TRBV6-6 and TRBJ2-1; no definite D call. Germline V gene data show CDR1 as MNHNY and CDR2 as SVGAGI (reference sequence). This CDR3 is 16 amino acids long. V was shortened by 0 bases and J by 6 bases, with 15 bases between the two germline ends. The CDR3 DNA is TGTGCCAGCAGTTACTCGGAAAGCCCCCGACTCAATGAGCAGTTCTTC. Translation gives CASSYSESPRLNEQFF.

This chain joins TRBV11-2 and TRBJ2-7; tentatively, D is TRBD1 or TRBD2 (5 bases each). Per germline, CDR1 SGHAT and CDR2 FQNNGV. CDR3 length: 15 residues. The V and J ends lost 0 bases and 3 bases respectively, with 12 bases between them. The CDR3 sequence: CASSLEAGSIYEQYF. In DNA, the CDR3 is TGTGCCAGCAGCTTAGAGGCAGGGAGTATCTACGAGCAGTACTTC.

V is TRBV19 and J is TRBJ2-7; TRBD1 matches at 11 bases. Unmatched junction bases numbered 6, after V lost 3 bases and J lost 5 bases. CDR3 length equals 15 residues. The V gene's germline CDR1 is LNHDA and CDR2 SQIVND (reference sequence). The CDR3 DNA follows: TGTGCCAGTAGTATTTACCGGGACAGGGGGAACGAGCAGTACTTC. Protein sequence: CASSIYRDRGNEQYF.

The chain recombines TRBV28 with TRBJ1-2; D is unresolved. The CDR3 runs 13 residues. Trimming removed 5 bases at V and 5 bases at J, with 12 bases between. CDR1 and CDR2 (germline): MDHEN, SYDVKM. Here the CDR3 reads CASSPSWRYGYTF. The CDR3 DNA reads TGTGCCAGCAGTCCTTCTTGGCGTTATGGCTACACCTTC.

The gene calls are TRBV27 and TRBJ2-3; the D is unclear. V shed 3 bases and J shed 5 bases, with 9 bases lying between them. The CDR3 extends over 13 amino acids. Germline V gene sequence: CDR1 MNHEY, CDR2 SMNVEV (reference sequence). DNA for the CDR3: TGTGCCAGCAGTTTTGAGTTGGAAGATACGCAGTATTTT. The encoded protein is CASSFELEDTQYF.

The DNA of the CDR3 is TGTGCCAGCAGAGGTCAGGGGTACTCTGGAAACACCATATATTTT. The encoded protein is CASRGQGYSGNTIYF. The chain has TRBV28 and TRBJ1-3; perhaps TRBD1 as D (6 bases). The ends were cut back, 6 bases at V and 0 bases at J, with 12 bases in the middle. The CDR3 totals 15 residues. Germline CDR1 reads MDHEN; CDR2 reads SYDVKM.

This chain links TRBV5-4 with TRBJ2-6; D might be TRBD1 or TRBD2, each matching 5 bases. Germline V CDR1 and CDR2: SGHNT, YYREEE (reference sequence). CDR3 length: 15 amino acids. Trimming took 4 bases from V and 0 from J, leaving 8 bases between them. CDR3 DNA: TGTGCCAGCAGCCCGGGGACCTCTGGGGCCAACGTCCTGACTTTC. Amino acid sequence: CASSPGTSGANVLTF.

In its sample, this clone was seen a few times. This chain uses TRBV21-1 with TRBJ2-7; the D call of TRBD2 is as the table states it, not checked on the DNA. TRBV21-1 is a pseudogene segment. The CDR3 sequence is 17 residues long. The chain's CDR3 is CASSKVPLAGETYEQYF. Here the CDR3 DNA reads TGTGCCAGCAGCAAAGTCCCGCTAGCGGGAGAGACCTACGAGCAGTACTTC.

The chain joins TRBV4-1 to TRBJ2-7; 10 nucleotides agree with TRBD2. Trimming removed 3 bases from V and 0 bases from J; junction bases left unmatched: 5. In germline, CDR1 is MGHRA, CDR2 YSYEKL. The CDR3 totals 16 residues. The CDR3 DNA reads as TGCGCCAGCAGCCACCCTACTAGCGGGACCTCCTACGAGCAGTACTTC. Its protein product is CASSHPTSGTSYEQYF.

The chain has TRBV19 and TRBJ2-6, with D perhaps TRBD1 or TRBD2 (5 bases each). CDR3 length: 19 amino acids. Trimming pared 6 bases from V and 2 bases from J, leaving 23 bases between. Germline values: CDR1 LNHDA, CDR2 SQIVND (reference sequence). The CDR3 sequence: CASRTTGTAVFAGANVLTF. The CDR3 region has the DNA TGTGCCAGTAGAACTACCGGGACGGCGGTTTTCGCTGGGGCCAACGTCCTGACTTTC. The full variable domain, rest sourced from reference TRBV19 and TRBJ2-6, is DGGITQSPKYLFRKEGQNVTLSCEQNLNHDAMYWYRQDPGQGLRLIYYSQIVNDFQKGDIAEGYSVSREKKESFPLTVTSAQKNPTAFYLCASRTTGTAVFAGANVLTFGAGSRLTVL.

The J gene is TRBJ2-1, the V gene TRBV7-3, with TRBD2 matching 14 bases. The CDR3 is 15 residues long. Germline CDR1 SGHTA, CDR2 FQGTGA. V lost 3 bases and J lost 9; bases outside the gene matches: 4. CDR3 region: CASSLTSGRASEQFF. Here the CDR3 DNA reads TGTGCCAGCAGCTTGACTAGCGGGAGGGCAAGTGAGCAGTTCTTC.

The J gene is TRBJ2-7, the V gene TRBV27, with unresolved D. Germline lookup yields CDR1 MNHEY and CDR2 SMNVEV (reference sequence). The CDR3 extends over 16 amino acids. V was shortened by 4 bases and J by 0 bases, with 16 bases between the two germline ends. CDR3 in DNA: TGTGCCAGCAGTTCTTTAAGCCATCCGCTCTCCTACGAGCAGTACTTC. Encoded protein: CASSSLSHPLSYEQYF.

The chain recombines TRBV29-1 with TRBJ1-6; tentative D call: TRBD1 (5 bases). From germline, CDR1 is SQVTM and CDR2 ANQGSEA. The V end lost 0 bases, the J end lost 8 bases, and 20 bases lay between the germline ends. The CDR3 is 17 amino acids. The CDR3 is CSVEDADGGHFDSPLHF. CDR3 in DNA: TGCAGCGTTGAAGATGCGGACGGAGGACATTTTGATTCACCCCTCCACTTT. Together with reference TRBV29-1 and TRBJ1-6, the CDR3 gives the full variable domain: SAVISQKPSRDICQRGTSLTIQCQVDSQVTMMFWYRQQPGQSLTLIATANQGSEATYESGFVIDKFPISRPNLTFSTLTVSNMSPEDSSIYLCSVEDADGGHFDSPLHFGNGTRLTVT.

About this clone: A junction end diverges from the germline sequence, so it may reflect a read error. The chain recombines TRBV28 with TRBJ2-2, with 14 nucleotides matching TRBD2. CDR3 size: 20 residues. Germline-derived CDR1 and CDR2 are MDHEN and SYDVKM. CDR3 residues: CTSSFPGLAGGFANTGELFF. The CDR3 bases are TGTACCAGCAGTTTCCCTGGACTAGCGGGGGGATTCGCGAACACCGGGGAGCTGTTTTTT.

The CDR3 coding sequence is TGCGCCAGCAGCTTGACAGGGGGTCACGGGGAGCTGTTTTTT. The encoded protein is CASSLTGGHGELFF. V is TRBV5-1 and J is TRBJ2-2, with 8 positions matching TRBD1. Trimming removed 1 base from V and 7 bases from J; junction bases left unmatched: 3. The CDR3 consists of 14 residues. CDR1 SGHRS and CDR2 YFSETQ come from the germline V gene. Complete variable domain (other parts from reference TRBV5-1 and TRBJ2-2): KAGVTQTPRYLIKTRGQQVTLSCSPISGHRSVSWYQQTPGQGLQFLFEYFSETQRNKGNFPGRFSGRQFSNSRSEMNVSTLELGDSALYLCASSLTGGHGELFFGEGSRLTVL.

The rearrangement uses TRBV18 and TRBJ2-3; TRBD1 agrees at 9 bases. Looked up from germline, CDR1 is KGHSH and CDR2 is LQKENI. Germline trimming cut 0 bases from V and 6 bases from J; bases unmatched to any gene: 7. This CDR3 region has 16 residues. DNA of the CDR3: TGTGCCAGCTCACCACCTCGGGACAGGGTCGAGGATACGCAGTATTTT. Its translation is CASSPPRDRVEDTQYF.

V is TRBV6-6 and J is TRBJ1-5, with 8 bases aligning to TRBD1. CDR3 size: 14 residues. V dropped 5 bases and J dropped 5; count of bases not matched to a gene: 5. Germline-derived CDR1 and CDR2 are MNHNY and SVGAGI (reference sequence). CDR3 in amino acids: CASSRHRGDQPQHF. CDR3 nucleotides: TGTGCCAGCAGTCGTCACAGGGGGGATCAGCCCCAGCATTTT.

The V gene is TRBV12-5, the J gene TRBJ1-5; D might be TRBD1 (5 bases). This CDR3 has 15 amino acids. Germline V gene sequence: CDR1 LGHNT, CDR2 FRNRAP. The V gene lost 1 base and the J gene lost 5 bases, with 12 bases spanning the gap. The CDR3 spells CASGLGENRHQPQHF. The CDR3, as DNA: TGTGCTAGTGGTTTGGGGGAAAACAGGCATCAGCCCCAGCATTTT. Full variable domain (rest looked up from reference TRBV12-5 and TRBJ1-5): DARVTQTPRHKVTEMGQEVTMRCQPILGHNTVFWYRQTMMQGLELLAYFRNRAPLDDSGMPKDRFSAEMPDATLATLKIQPSEPRDSAVYFCASGLGENRHQPQHFGDGTRLSIL.

This sequence joins TRBV6-5 and TRBJ2-7, with unresolved D. V lost 6 bases and J lost 2, with 11 bases in between. Germline CDR1 is MNHEY and CDR2 is SVGAGI. This CDR3 spans 13 amino acids. CDR3 nucleotides: TGTGCCAGCAGCTCCGGTGGAACCTACGAGCAGTACTTC. Translating it yields CASSSGGTYEQYF.